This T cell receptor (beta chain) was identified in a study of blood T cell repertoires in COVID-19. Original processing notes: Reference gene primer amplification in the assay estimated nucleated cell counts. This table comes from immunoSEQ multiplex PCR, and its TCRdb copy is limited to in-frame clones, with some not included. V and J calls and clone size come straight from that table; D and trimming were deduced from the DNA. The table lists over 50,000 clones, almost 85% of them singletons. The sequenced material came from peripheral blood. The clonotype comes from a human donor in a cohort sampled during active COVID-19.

CDR3 loop: CASSLAVTGGYEQYF. In DNA form, the CDR3 reads TGTGCCAGCAGCTTGGCTGTGACAGGGGGCTACGAGCAGTACTTC. V gene TRBV5-5 combines with J gene TRBJ2-7; TRBD1 aligns across 9 bases. CDR1 and CDR2 (germline): SGHKS, YYEKEE (reference sequence). CDR3 length equals 15 residues. With 0 bases clipped from V and 3 bases from J, the junction kept 4 bases outside the gene matches.